A selection of T cell receptor beta chains follows, all from one sample in a study of metastatic and nonmetastatic thyroid tumors. TCRdb re-analyzed the PCR reads through MiXCR. The data hold 40,000 to 50,000 clones, with 3.5% to 5% observed a single time. The sample comprised blood. These receptors originate from a female donor with papillary thyroid cancer or a benign thyroid nodule (not recorded which). Some clones in this sample may be carry-over from other donors' samples. CDR3s include the opening cysteine and the closing phenylalanine or tryptophan. D genes are given only for firm matches. Some rows mark clone size as missing; the rest say once, few, many or name a class of expanded clone.

>TRBV11-2|TRBJ1-1|-|few
TGTGCCAGCAGCCCGTTCACTGAAGCTTTCTTT
CASSPFTEAFF
>TRBV28|TRBJ1-3|TRBD1|few
TGTGCCAGCAGTTTGGTCACAGGGGGTACCATATATTTT
CASSLVTGGTIYF
>TRBV28|TRBJ1-5|TRBD1|few
TGTGCCAGCAGCCTAACGACTGGGACAGGGCACAATCAGCCCCAGCATTTT
CASSLTTGTGHNQPQHF
>TRBV6-1|TRBJ1-4|-|many
TGTGCCAGCACGCGTGCAACTAATGAAAAACTGTTTTTT
CASTRATNEKLFF
>TRBV19|TRBJ1-1|-|many
TGTGCCAGTAGTATGGCAGCAAACACGAACACTGAAGCTTTCTTT
CASSMAANTNTEAFF
>TRBV6-1|TRBJ1-1|-|many
TGTGCCAGCAGGGTCGGGTGGACTGAAGCTTTCTTT
CASRVGWTEAFF
>TRBV30|TRBJ2-7|TRBD1|few
TGTGCCTGGAGGGGACAGGGGGCGCGGGAGCAGTACTTC
CAWRGQGAREQYF
>TRBV20-1|TRBJ2-1|TRBD2|few
TGCAGTGCTGAGGGACTAGCGAATTACAATGAGCAGTTCTTC
CSAEGLANYNEQFF
>TRBV5-1|TRBJ1-2|TRBD1|many
TGCGCCAGCAGCTTAAACCCCATGGGACAGGGTATCTATGGCTACACCTTC
CASSLNPMGQGIYGYTF
>TRBV13|TRBJ1-1|-|many
TGTGCCAGCAGCTTAGGACAAGGAGCTTTCTTT
CASSLGQGAFF
>TRBV20-1|TRBJ1-1|-|many
TGCAGTGCTAGAGACAGCCCGAACACTGAAGCTTTCTTT
CSARDSPNTEAFF
>TRBV19|TRBJ2-1|-|many
TGTGCCAGTAGTATGGACTTCTACAATGAGCAGTTCTTC
CASSMDFYNEQFF
>TRBV2|TRBJ1-3|-|many
TGTGCCAGCAGTGAAATTAACTCTGGAAACACCATATATTTT
CASSEINSGNTIYF
>TRBV6-1|TRBJ2-5|-|few
TGTGCCAGCACACAAACGGAGAGGGAGACCCAGTACTTC
CASTQTERETQYF
>TRBV9|TRBJ2-1|-|many
TGTGCCAGCAGCGTAGTGGAGAACCACAATGAGCAGTTCTTC
CASSVVENHNEQFF
>TRBV6-1|TRBJ2-2|-|-
TGTGCCAGCGGGGCTCCGACCCGTTTAGATGAACGGACCGGGGAGCTGTTTTTT
CASGAPTRLDERTGELFF
>TRBV6-5|TRBJ2-1|-|many
TGTGCCAGCAGTTACCAGGGGCGGTATTACAATGAGCAGTTCTTC
CASSYQGRYYNEQFF
>TRBV11-2|TRBJ1-2|-|many
TGTGCCAGCAGCCACCCTCCCGGGAATGGCTACACCTTC
CASSHPPGNGYTF
>TRBV20-1|TRBJ2-2|TRBD2|few
TGCAGTGCTTCTAGCGGGGAGAACACCGGGGAGCTGTTTTTT
CSASSGENTGELFF
>TRBV6-1|TRBJ1-3|-|few
TGTGCCAGCAGTAGAACGACCCCTGGAAACACCATATATTTT
CASSRTTPGNTIYF
>TRBV28|TRBJ2-1|-|-
TGTGCCAGCTCCTTGTCCTGGGGGAGACACAATGAGCAGTTCTTC
CASSLSWGRHNEQFF
>TRBV10-3|TRBJ1-6|TRBD1|-
TGTGCCATCAGTGAGAGACAGGGGCAGAGTTCACCCCTCCACTTT
CAISERQGQSSPLHF
>TRBV6-1|TRBJ2-1|-|-
TGTGCCAGCATATCGGGAGAAGAGAACAATGAGCAGTTCTTC
CASISGEENNEQFF
>TRBV12-3/TRBV12-4|TRBJ1-1|-|-
TGTGCCAGCAGTTTAGGTTTCAATAAAGATTTATTT
CASSLGFNKDLF
>TRBV28|TRBJ1-3|TRBD1|few
TGTGCCAGCAGAAGGGACAGGGGCCGCTTTGGAAACACCATATATTTT
CASRRDRGRFGNTIYF
>TRBV13|TRBJ1-3|TRBD1|few
TGTGCCAGCAGCCTTGGGCGAGGGGGCTTAGGAAACACCATATATTTT
CASSLGRGGLGNTIYF
>TRBV20-1|TRBJ1-2|-|few
TGCAGTGCTCCGGTCTCCTCGTGGGGCTACACCTTC
CSAPVSSWGYTF
>TRBV6-1|TRBJ1-6|-|medium-sized
TGTGCCAGCAGTCGCACAGGAGGAAATTCACCCCTCCACTTT
CASSRTGGNSPLHF
>TRBV30|TRBJ1-2|-|-
TGTGCCTGGAGTGGGGGATCCTATGGCTACACCTTC
CAWSGGSYGYTF